The T cell receptor beta chain described here comes from a study of shared clonotypes between healthy human individuals. The assay was immunoSEQ multiplex PCR, and TCRdb's table has in-frame clones only and misses some. This table holds over a million clones, around 97% found once. From germline, CDR1 is MNHNY and CDR2 SVGAGI (reference sequence). The CDR3 spans 15 residues. The V gene lost 0 bases and the J gene lost 5 bases, with 11 bases spanning the gap. This clonotype was sampled from a man younger than 40 in good health. Sequencing input: naive CD4+ T cells sorted from blood. Subset: CD45RA+ positively selected. The chain uses TRBV6-6 and TRBJ1-5; tentatively, D is TRBD1 (5 bases). CDR3 coding DNA: TGTGCCAGCAGTTACTCGGGGGGTCTTGATCAGCCCCAGCATTTT. The encoded protein is CASSYSGGLDQPQHF.